The present T cell receptor (beta chain) was sequenced within a study of shared T cell receptors in the human thymus. TCRdb keeps only in-frame clones here, not all; method: immunoSEQ multiplex PCR. The table has 65,000 to 70,000 clones, 90% to 95% seen once. CDR1 is LGHNA, CDR2 YNFKEQ, per germline. The CDR3 is 18 residues long. Trimming took 0 bases from V and 7 from J, leaving 19 bases between them. The sequence was collected from a human donor. The chain couples TRBV4-2 to TRBJ1-6; D may be TRBD1 (5 bases). Sequencing used thymocytes. CDR3 sequence (DNA): TGTGCCAGCAGCCAAGATACCCTGGCAGGGTTTAGGAATTCACCCCTCCACTTT. Amino acid sequence: CASSQDTLAGFRNSPLHF.